This T cell receptor (beta chain) derives from a study of follicular helper T cells after annual influenza vaccination. Time point reported: 2013-2014 season, 7 days after vaccination. Method: immunoSEQ multiplex PCR; TCRdb's copy keeps in-frame clones and lacks some. The sample holds around 9,500 clones, roughly four fifths seen once. This TCR was recovered from an adult who received the influenza vaccine. Sequenced here: CXCR5- memory CD4+ T cells sorted from blood, sampled 7 days after influenza vaccination.

The chain's CDR3 is CASRDRGLRYGYTF. The DNA for the CDR3 is TGTGCCAGCAGAGACAGGGGGCTCCGCTATGGCTACACCTTC. This chain links TRBV6-1 with TRBJ1-2, with 10 bases fitting TRBD1. The germline V gene encodes CDR1 MNHNS and CDR2 SASEGT. The CDR3 length is 14 residues. With V trimmed by 6 bases and J by 4 bases, 5 bases remained unmatched.